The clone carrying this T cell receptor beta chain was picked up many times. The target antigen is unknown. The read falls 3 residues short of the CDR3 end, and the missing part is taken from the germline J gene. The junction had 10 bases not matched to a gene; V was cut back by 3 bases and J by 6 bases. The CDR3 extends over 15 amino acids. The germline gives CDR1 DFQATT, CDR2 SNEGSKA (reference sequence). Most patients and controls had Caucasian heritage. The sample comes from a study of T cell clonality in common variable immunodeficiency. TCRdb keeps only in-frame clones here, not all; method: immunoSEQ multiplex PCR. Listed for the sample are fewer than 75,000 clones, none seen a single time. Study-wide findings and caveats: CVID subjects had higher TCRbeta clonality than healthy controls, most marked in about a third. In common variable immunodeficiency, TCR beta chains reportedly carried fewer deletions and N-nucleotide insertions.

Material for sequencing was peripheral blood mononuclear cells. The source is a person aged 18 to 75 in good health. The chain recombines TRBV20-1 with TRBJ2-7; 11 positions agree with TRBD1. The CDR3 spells CSASITGTGGREQYF. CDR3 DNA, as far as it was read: TGCAGTGCTAGTATCACCGGGACAGGGGGTCGCGAG.